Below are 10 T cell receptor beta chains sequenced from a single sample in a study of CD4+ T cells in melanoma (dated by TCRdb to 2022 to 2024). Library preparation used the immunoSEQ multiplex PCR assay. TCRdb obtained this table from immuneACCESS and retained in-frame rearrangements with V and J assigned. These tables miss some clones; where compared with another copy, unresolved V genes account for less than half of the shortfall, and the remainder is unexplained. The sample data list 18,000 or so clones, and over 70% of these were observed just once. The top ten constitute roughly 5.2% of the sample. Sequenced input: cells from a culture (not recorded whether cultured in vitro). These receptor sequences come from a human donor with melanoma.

CDR3 residues: CASSVMGTGLNEQFF. In DNA, the CDR3 is TGTGCCAGCAGTGTGATGGGGACAGGACTCAATGAGCAGTTCTTC. This chain connects TRBV6-1 to TRBJ2-1; 8 positions match TRBD1. CDR3 length: 15 residues. V lost 4 bases to trimming and J lost 6 bases; unmatched junction nucleotides: 8. Germline V gene data show CDR1 as MNHNS and CDR2 as SASEGT.

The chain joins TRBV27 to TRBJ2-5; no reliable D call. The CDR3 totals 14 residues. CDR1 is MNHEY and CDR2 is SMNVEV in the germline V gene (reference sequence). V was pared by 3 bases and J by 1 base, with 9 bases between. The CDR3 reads CASSFRASQETQYF. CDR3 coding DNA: TGTGCCAGCAGTTTTAGGGCCTCCCAAGAGACCCAGTACTTC.

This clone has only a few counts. CDR3 residues: CAISESGGGDPTDTQYF. The CDR3, as DNA: TGTGCCATCAGTGAGTCGGGAGGCGGGGACCCCACAGATACGCAGTATTTT. The chain joins TRBV10-3 to TRBJ2-3; maybe TRBD2 (6 bases). Between the trimmed V and J ends, which lost 0 bases and 2 bases, there was a span of 15 bases. The germline V gene has CDR1 ENHRY and CDR2 SYGVKD. The CDR3 is 17 amino acids.

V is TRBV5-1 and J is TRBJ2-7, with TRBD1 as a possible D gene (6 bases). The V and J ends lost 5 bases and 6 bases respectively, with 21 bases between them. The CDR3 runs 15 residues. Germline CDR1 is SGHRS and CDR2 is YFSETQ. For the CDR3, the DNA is TGCGCCAGCAGGGTTCCCGGGACACCCTTAAGCGAGCAGTACTTC. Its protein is CASRVPGTPLSEQYF.

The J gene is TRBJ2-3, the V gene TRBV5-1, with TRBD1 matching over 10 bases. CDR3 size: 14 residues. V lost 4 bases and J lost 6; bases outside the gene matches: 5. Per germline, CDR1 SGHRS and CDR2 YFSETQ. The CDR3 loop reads CASSGQGGTDTQYF. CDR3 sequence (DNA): TGCGCCAGCAGCGGACAGGGGGGTACGGATACGCAGTATTTT.

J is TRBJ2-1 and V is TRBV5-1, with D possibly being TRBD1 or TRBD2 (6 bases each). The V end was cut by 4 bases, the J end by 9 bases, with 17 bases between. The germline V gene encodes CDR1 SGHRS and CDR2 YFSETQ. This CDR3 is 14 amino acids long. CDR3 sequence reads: CASSLAPGGVEQFF. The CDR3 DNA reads TGCGCCAGCAGCCTGGCGCCCGGGGGCGTTGAGCAGTTCTTC.

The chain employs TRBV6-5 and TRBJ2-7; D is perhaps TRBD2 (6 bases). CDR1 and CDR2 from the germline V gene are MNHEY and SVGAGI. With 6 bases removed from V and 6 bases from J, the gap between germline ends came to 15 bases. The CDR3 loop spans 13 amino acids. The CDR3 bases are TGTGCCAGCAGCCGCGGGACTGCCAGCGAGCAGTACTTC. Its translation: CASSRGTASEQYF.

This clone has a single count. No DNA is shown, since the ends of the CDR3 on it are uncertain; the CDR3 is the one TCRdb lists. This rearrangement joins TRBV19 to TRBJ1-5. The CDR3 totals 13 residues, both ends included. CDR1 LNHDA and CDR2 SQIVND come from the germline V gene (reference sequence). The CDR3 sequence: CASSIRAGQPQHF.

The CDR3 DNA sequence: TGTGCCAGTAGATTTGCTGGGAACTATGGCTACACCTTC. This codes for CASRFAGNYGYTF. This sequence joins TRBV19 and TRBJ1-2; D is unclear. The germline V and J ends were trimmed by 6 bases and 2 bases, with 10 bases remaining between them. Germline V gene data show CDR1 as LNHDA and CDR2 as SQIVND (reference sequence). The CDR3 consists of 13 residues. The whole variable domain, remainder taken from reference TRBV19 and TRBJ1-2, is DGGITQSPKYLFRKEGQNVTLSCEQNLNHDAMYWYRQDPGQGLRLIYYSQIVNDFQKGDIAEGYSVSREKKESFPLTVTSAQKNPTAFYLCASRFAGNYGYTFGSGTRLTVV.

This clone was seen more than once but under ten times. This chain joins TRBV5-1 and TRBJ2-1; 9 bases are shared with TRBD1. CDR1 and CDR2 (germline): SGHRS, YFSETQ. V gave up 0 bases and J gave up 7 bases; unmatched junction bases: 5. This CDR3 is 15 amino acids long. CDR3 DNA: TGCGCCAGCAGCTTGGACGGACAGGGGACGAATGAGCAGTTCTTC. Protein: CASSLDGQGTNEQFF.